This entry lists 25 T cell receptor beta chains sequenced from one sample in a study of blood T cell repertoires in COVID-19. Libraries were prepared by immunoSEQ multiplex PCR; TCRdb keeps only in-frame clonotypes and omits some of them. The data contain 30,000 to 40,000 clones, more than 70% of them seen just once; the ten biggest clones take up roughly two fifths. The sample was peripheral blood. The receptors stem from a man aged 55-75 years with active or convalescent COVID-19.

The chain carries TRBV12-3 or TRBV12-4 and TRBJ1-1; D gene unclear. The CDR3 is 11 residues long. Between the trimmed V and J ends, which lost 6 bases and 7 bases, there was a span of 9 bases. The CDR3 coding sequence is TGTGCCAGCAGCCTATTCTATGAAGCTTTCTTT. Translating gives CASSLFYEAFF.

The CDR3 DNA reads as TGTGCCAGCCTCCGAGATACCTACAATGAGCAGTTCTTC. Translating gives CASLRDTYNEQFF. This chain connects TRBV7-9 to TRBJ2-1; D is ambiguous. Germline loops: CDR1 SEHNR, CDR2 FQNEAQ (reference sequence). V dropped 8 bases and J dropped 2 bases, with 10 bases sitting between them. This CDR3 comprises 13 residues.

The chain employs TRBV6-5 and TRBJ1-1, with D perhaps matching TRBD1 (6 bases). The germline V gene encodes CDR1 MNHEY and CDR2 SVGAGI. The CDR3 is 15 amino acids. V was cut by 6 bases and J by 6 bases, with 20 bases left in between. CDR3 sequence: CASRRATGISAEAFF. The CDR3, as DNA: TGTGCCAGCAGACGAGCAACAGGGATTTCGGCTGAAGCTTTCTTT.

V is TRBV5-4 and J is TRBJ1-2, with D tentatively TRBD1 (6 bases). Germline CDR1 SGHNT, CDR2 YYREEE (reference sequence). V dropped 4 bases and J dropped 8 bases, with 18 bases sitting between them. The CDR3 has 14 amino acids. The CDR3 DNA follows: TGTGCCAGCAGCCCCGGTGGGGGGGCACGCGGCTACACCTTC. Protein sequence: CASSPGGGARGYTF. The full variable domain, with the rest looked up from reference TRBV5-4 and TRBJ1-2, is ETGVTQSPTHLIKTRGQQVTLRCSSQSGHNTVSWYQQALGQGPQFIFQYYREEENGRGNFPPRFSGLQFPNYSSELNVNALELDDSALYLCASSPGGGARGYTFGSGTRLTVV.

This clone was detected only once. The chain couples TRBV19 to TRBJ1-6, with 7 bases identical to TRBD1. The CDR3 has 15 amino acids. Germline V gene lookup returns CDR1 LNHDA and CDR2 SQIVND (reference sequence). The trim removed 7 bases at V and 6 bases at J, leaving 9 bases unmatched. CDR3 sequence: CASKRQGFSNSPLHF. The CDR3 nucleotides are TGTGCCAGTAAAAGACAGGGATTCAGTAATTCACCCCTCCACTTT.

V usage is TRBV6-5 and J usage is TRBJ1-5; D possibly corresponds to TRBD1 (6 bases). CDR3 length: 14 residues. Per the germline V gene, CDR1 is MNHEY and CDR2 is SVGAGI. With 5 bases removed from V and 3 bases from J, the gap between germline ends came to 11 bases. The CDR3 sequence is CASSRAGDNQPQHF. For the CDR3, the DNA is TGTGCCAGCAGTAGGGCAGGGGACAATCAGCCCCAGCATTTT.

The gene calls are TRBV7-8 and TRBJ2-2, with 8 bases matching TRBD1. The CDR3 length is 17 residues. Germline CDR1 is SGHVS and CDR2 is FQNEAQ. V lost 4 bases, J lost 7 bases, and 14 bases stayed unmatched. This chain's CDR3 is CASSYKNRGTGFGELFF. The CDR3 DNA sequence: TGTGCCAGCAGCTATAAGAATCGAGGGACAGGCTTCGGGGAGCTGTTTTTT.

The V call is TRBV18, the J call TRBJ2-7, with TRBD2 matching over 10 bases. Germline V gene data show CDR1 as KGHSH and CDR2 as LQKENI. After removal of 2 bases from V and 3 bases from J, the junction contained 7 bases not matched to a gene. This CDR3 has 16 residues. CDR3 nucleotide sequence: TGTGCCAGCTCACCAGTTACTAGCGGGGCGCACTACGAGCAGTACGTC. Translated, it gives CASSPVTSGAHYEQYV.

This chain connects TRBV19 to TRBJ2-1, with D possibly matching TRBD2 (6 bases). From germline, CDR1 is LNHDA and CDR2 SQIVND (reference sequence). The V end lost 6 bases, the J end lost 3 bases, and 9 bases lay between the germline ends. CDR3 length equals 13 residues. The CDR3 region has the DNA TGTGCCAGTAGCCGCGGGGACTACAATGAGCAGTTCTTC. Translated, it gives CASSRGDYNEQFF. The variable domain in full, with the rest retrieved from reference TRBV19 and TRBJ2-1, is DGGITQSPKYLFRKEGQNVTLSCEQNLNHDAMYWYRQDPGQGLRLIYYSQIVNDFQKGDIAEGYSVSREKKESFPLTVTSAQKNPTAFYLCASSRGDYNEQFFGPGTRLTVL.

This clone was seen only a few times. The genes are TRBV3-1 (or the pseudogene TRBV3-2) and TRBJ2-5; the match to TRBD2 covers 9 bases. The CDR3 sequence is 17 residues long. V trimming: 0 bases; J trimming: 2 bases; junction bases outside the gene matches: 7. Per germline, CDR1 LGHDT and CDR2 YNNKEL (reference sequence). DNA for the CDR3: TGTGCCAGCAGCCAAGATCGGCTAGCGGGGATTCAAGAGACCCAGTACTTC. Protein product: CASSQDRLAGIQETQYF.

In DNA, the CDR3 is TGTGCCAGCAGTTACTCCGAGATTAACGCTGAAGCTTTCTTT. It is translated as CASSYSEINAEAFF. The chain is built from TRBV6-2 or TRBV6-3 and TRBJ1-1; D remains ambiguous. CDR3 size: 14 residues. Trimming shortened V by 0 bases and J by 6 bases, and 11 bases separated the two germline ends. Germline lookup yields CDR1 MNHEY and CDR2 SVGEGT.

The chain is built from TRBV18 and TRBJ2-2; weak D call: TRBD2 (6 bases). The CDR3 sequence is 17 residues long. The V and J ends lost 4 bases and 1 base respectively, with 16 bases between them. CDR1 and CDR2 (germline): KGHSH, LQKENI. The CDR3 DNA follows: TGTGCCAGCTCACTGAGGGGACTCCATGGGAACACCGGGGAGCTGTTTTTT. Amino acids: CASSLRGLHGNTGELFF.

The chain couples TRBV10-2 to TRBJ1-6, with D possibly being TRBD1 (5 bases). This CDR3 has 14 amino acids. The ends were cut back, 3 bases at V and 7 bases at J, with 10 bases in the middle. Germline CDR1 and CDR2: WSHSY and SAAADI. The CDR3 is CASSDPGINSPLHF. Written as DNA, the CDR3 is TGCGCCAGCAGTGACCCAGGGATAAATTCACCCCTCCACTTT.

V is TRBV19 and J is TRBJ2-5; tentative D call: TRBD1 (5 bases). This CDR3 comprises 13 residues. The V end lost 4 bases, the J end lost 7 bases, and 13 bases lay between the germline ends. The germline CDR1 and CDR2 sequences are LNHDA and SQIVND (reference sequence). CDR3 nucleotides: TGTGCCAGTAGTACCGGACGCCAGGGGACCCAGTACTTC. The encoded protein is CASSTGRQGTQYF.

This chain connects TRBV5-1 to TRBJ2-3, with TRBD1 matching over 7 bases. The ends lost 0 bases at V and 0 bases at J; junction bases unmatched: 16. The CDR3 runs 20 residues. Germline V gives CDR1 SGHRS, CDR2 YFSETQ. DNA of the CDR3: TGCGCCAGCAGCTTGGGTGTGGACAGGACATACTCCGCTAGCACAGATACGCAGTATTTT. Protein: CASSLGVDRTYSASTDTQYF.

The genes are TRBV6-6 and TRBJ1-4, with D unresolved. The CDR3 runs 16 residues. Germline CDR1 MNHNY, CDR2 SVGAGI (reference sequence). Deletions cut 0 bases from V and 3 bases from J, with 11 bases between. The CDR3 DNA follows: TGTGCCAGCAGTTACTCGACTCTGGGTTCTAATGAAAAACTGTTTTTT. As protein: CASSYSTLGSNEKLFF.

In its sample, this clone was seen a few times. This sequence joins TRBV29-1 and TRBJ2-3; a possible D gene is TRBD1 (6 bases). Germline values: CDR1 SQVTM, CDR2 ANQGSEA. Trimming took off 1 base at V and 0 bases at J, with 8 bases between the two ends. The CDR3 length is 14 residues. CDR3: CSVEVQGSTDTQYF. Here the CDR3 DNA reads TGCAGCGTTGAAGTTCAGGGGAGCACAGATACGCAGTATTTT.

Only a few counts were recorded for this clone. Here the CDR3 reads CASSQRAGVEKLFF. The CDR3 DNA is TGTGCCAGCAGCCAAAGGGCAGGGGTTGAAAAACTGTTTTTT. The chain combines TRBV3-1 (or the pseudogene TRBV3-2) with TRBJ1-4; D might be TRBD1 (6 bases). The germline gives CDR1 LGHDT, CDR2 YNNKEL (reference sequence). The CDR3 length is 14 residues. With 2 bases removed from V and 7 bases from J, the gap between germline ends came to 11 bases.

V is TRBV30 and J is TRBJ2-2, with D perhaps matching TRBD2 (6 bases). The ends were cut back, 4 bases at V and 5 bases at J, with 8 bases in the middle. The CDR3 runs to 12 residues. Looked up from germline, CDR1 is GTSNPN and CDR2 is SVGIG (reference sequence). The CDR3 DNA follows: TGTGCCTGGAATCGGGGGACCGGGGAGCTGTTTTTT. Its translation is CAWNRGTGELFF. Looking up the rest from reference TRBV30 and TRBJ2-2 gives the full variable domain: SQTIHQWPATLVQPVGSPLSLECTVEGTSNPNLYWYRQAAGRGLQLLFYSVGIGQISSEVPQNLSASRPQDRQFILSSKKLLLSDSGFYLCAWNRGTGELFFGEGSRLTVL.

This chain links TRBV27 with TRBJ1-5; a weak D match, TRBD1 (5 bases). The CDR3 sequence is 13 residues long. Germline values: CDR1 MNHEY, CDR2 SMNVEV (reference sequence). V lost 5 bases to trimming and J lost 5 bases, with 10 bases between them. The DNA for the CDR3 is TGTGCCAGCAGTACAGGTGAGGATCAGCCCCAGCATTTT. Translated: CASSTGEDQPQHF.

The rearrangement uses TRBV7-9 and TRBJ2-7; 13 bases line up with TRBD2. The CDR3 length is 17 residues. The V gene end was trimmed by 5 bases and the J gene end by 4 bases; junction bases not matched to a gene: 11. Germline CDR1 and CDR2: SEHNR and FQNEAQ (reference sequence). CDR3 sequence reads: CASSKEGLAGVGYEQYV. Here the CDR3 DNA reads TGTGCCAGCAGCAAAGAAGGACTAGCGGGAGTTGGGTACGAGCAGTACGTC.

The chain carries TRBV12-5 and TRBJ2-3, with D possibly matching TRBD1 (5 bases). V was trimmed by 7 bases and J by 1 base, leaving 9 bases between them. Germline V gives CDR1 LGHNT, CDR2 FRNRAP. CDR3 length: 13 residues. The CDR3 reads CASERGGTDTQYF. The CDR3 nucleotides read TGTGCTAGTGAAAGGGGTGGCACAGATACGCAGTATTTT.

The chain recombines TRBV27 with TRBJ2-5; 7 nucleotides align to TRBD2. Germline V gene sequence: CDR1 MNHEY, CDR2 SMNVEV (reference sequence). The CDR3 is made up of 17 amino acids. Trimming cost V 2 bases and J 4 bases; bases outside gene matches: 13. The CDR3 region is CASSLDGLAATLETQYF. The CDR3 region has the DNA TGTGCCAGCAGTTTAGATGGTCTAGCGGCTACATTAGAGACCCAGTACTTC.

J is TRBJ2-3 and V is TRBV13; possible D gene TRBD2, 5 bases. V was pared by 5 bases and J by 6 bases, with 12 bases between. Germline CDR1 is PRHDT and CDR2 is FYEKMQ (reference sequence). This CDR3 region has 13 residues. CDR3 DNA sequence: TGTGCCAGCAGCCCCGATCGAGGGGATACGCAGTATTTT. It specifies CASSPDRGDTQYF.

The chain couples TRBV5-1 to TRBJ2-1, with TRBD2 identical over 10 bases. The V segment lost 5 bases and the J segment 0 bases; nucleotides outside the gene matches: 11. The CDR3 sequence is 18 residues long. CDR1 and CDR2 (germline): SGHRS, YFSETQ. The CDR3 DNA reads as TGCGCCAGCAGTGGGGGACTAGCGTTCCCAAGCTCCTACAATGAGCAGTTCTTC. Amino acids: CASSGGLAFPSSYNEQFF.